These 18 T cell receptor beta chains came from one sample sequenced in a study of shared clonotypes between healthy human individuals. Sequencing used immunoSEQ multiplex PCR; TCRdb keeps in-frame clones, though not all of them. The sample includes some 2.3 million clones, more than 80% of them seen just once. Sequenced input: naive CD4+ T cells from PBMCs. Subset denoted: CD45RA+ positively selected. All receptors derive from a man younger than 30 in good health. Some clones in this sample may be carry-over from other donors' samples.

The chain carries TRBV7-9 and TRBJ2-7, with TRBD2 as a possible D gene (5 bases). The CDR3 has 15 residues. The ends were cut back, 4 bases at V and 4 bases at J, with 17 bases in the middle. Germline V gives CDR1 SEHNR, CDR2 FQNEAQ (reference sequence). The CDR3 region is CASSYGDSRFYEQYF. The CDR3 coding sequence is TGTGCCAGCAGCTACGGGGATTCAAGATTTTACGAGCAGTACTTC.

J is TRBJ2-5 and V is TRBV7-2; D uncertain. Deletions cut 1 base from V and 0 bases from J, with 12 bases between. Per germline, CDR1 SGHTA and CDR2 FQGNSA. The CDR3 length is 16 residues. CDR3 sequence: CASSLGVTRYQETQYF. The CDR3 DNA follows: TGTGCCAGCAGCTTAGGAGTGACCCGGTACCAAGAGACCCAGTACTTC. Full variable domain (remainder filled in from reference TRBV7-2 and TRBJ2-5): GAGVSQSPSNKVTEKGKDVELRCDPISGHTALYWYRQSLGQGLEFLIYFQGNSAPDKSGLPSDRFSAERTGGSVSTLTIQRTQQEDSAVYLCASSLGVTRYQETQYFGPGTRLLVL.

The chain joins TRBV9 to TRBJ2-7; 9 bases agree with TRBD1. Germline V CDR1 and CDR2: SGDLS, YYNGEE. V lost 3 bases to trimming and J lost 5 bases; unmatched junction nucleotides: 6. The CDR3 covers 14 residues. This CDR3 is CASSGGTGFDEQYF. The CDR3 DNA reads TGTGCCAGCAGCGGAGGGACAGGGTTCGACGAGCAGTACTTC.

This sequence joins TRBV14 and TRBJ2-2; TRBD1 matches at 7 bases. Germline lookup yields CDR1 SGHDN and CDR2 FVKESK. J was trimmed by 2 bases and V by 6 bases; bases with no gene match: 9. The CDR3 is 16 residues long. CDR3 protein: CASSFPGQINTGELFF. Written as DNA, the CDR3 is TGTGCCAGCAGTTTCCCGGGACAGATTAACACCGGGGAGCTGTTTTTT.

The chain is built from TRBV5-4 and TRBJ2-1, with D hard to call. Trimming stripped 1 base from V and 10 bases from J, with 6 bases between. Germline CDR1 reads SGHNT; CDR2 reads YYREEE (reference sequence). The CDR3 contains 11 residues. CDR3 loop: CASSLYYEQFF. In DNA, the CDR3 is TGTGCCAGCAGCTTGTATTACGAGCAGTTCTTC.

This rearrangement joins TRBV28 to TRBJ2-7; maybe TRBD1 (6 bases). Germline V gene sequence: CDR1 MDHEN, CDR2 SYDVKM. Deletions cut 7 bases from V and 7 bases from J, with 11 bases between. The CDR3 spans 11 residues. The CDR3 region has the DNA TGTGCCAGCATCCAACAGGGAGAGCAGTACTTC. It specifies CASIQQGEQYF.

The rearrangement uses TRBV5-1 and TRBJ2-2; the match to TRBD1 covers 9 bases. The CDR3 is 15 amino acids. Germline V gives CDR1 SGHRS, CDR2 YFSETQ. Unmatched junction bases numbered 5, after V lost 2 bases and J lost 6 bases. CDR3 sequence (DNA): TGCGCCAGCAGCTTCATAACAGGGGGCCCCGGGGAGCTGTTTTTT. Translated: CASSFITGGPGELFF.

This sequence joins TRBV28 and TRBJ2-7, with D unresolved. Trimming removed 1 base from V and 3 bases from J, with 10 bases in between. The CDR3 sequence is 14 residues long. The V gene's germline CDR1 is MDHEN and CDR2 SYDVKM. CDR3 nucleotides: TGTGCCAGCAGTTTATCCCAGAGTAACTACGAGCAGTACTTC. Translated, it gives CASSLSQSNYEQYF.

The rearrangement joins TRBV4-3 to TRBJ2-3; D unclear. The CDR3 sequence is 13 residues long. With 2 bases removed from V and 4 bases from J, the gap between germline ends came to 7 bases. Germline-derived CDR1 and CDR2 are LGHNA and YSLEER. Here the CDR3 reads CASSQKYADTQYF. The CDR3 DNA reads TGCGCCAGCAGCCAAAAGTACGCAGATACGCAGTATTTT.

Details on this clone: Within the sample, other DNA sequences also encode this same CDR3. V is TRBV7-2 and J is TRBJ1-5; D gene ambiguous. The CDR3 length is 12 residues. Trimming left V 1 base short and J 6 bases short, with 4 bases between. Germline V lookup: CDR1 SGHTA, CDR2 FQGNSA. CDR3 nucleotides: TGTGCCAGCAGCTTAGAGTCTCAGCCCCAGCATTTT. Encoded protein: CASSLESQPQHF.

V usage is TRBV19 and J usage is TRBJ2-2; 7 nucleotides line up with TRBD1. J lost 0 bases, V lost 6 bases, and 4 bases had no gene match. CDR1 and CDR2 from the germline V gene are LNHDA and SQIVND (reference sequence). The CDR3 has 15 amino acids. The CDR3 protein is CASRRQGTNTGELFF. The CDR3 DNA reads as TGTGCCAGTAGGAGACAGGGAACGAACACCGGGGAGCTGTTTTTT.

This sequence joins TRBV2 and TRBJ1-2; no clear D. The germline CDR1 and CDR2 sequences are SNHLY and FYNNEI. The CDR3 is 12 residues long. V was pared by 9 bases and J by 2 bases, with 10 bases between. CDR3 sequence: CASPWVNYGYTF. CDR3 sequence (DNA): TGTGCCAGTCCATGGGTGAACTATGGCTACACCTTC.

The chain combines TRBV28 with TRBJ1-2; 11 nucleotides agree with TRBD1. Trimming at V came to 1 base and at J to 4 bases, leaving 14 bases not matched to a gene. This CDR3 region has 19 residues. Per germline, CDR1 MDHEN and CDR2 SYDVKM. CDR3 protein: CASSLFGRWGQGEGYGYTF. For the CDR3, the DNA is TGTGCCAGCAGTTTATTCGGGCGTTGGGGACAGGGGGAAGGCTATGGCTACACCTTC.

This sequence joins TRBV18 and TRBJ2-2; no clear D. V gave up 3 bases and J gave up 9 bases, with 11 bases separating them. The CDR3 totals 13 residues. CDR1 and CDR2 from the germline V gene are KGHSH and LQKENI. CDR3 protein: CASSPSELRELFF. The DNA for the CDR3 is TGTGCCAGCTCACCCTCCGAGTTGAGGGAGCTGTTTTTT.

This rearrangement joins TRBV11-2 to TRBJ1-4; D gene ambiguous. Germline V lookup: CDR1 SGHAT, CDR2 FQNNGV. V was shortened by 1 base and J by 14 bases, with 11 bases between the two germline ends. This CDR3 has 12 amino acids. In DNA, the CDR3 is TGTGCCAGCAGCTTAGGGAGTCGTGGGCTGTTTTTT. It translates to CASSLGSRGLFF.

This clone was detected only once. The chain is built from TRBV5-6 and TRBJ2-2; D gene ambiguous. The CDR3 runs to 12 residues. V was clipped by 1 base and J by 7 bases, with 5 bases between them. The germline V gene encodes CDR1 SGHDT and CDR2 YYEEEE. CDR3 residues: CASSLWHGELFF. CDR3 in DNA: TGTGCCAGCAGCTTGTGGCACGGGGAGCTGTTTTTT.

The V and J genes are TRBV28 and TRBJ2-1, with 10 nucleotides matching TRBD2. J was trimmed by 6 bases and V by 7 bases; bases with no gene match: 9. CDR3 length: 15 residues. The germline V gene has CDR1 MDHEN and CDR2 SYDVKM. Here the CDR3 DNA reads TGTGCCAGCACCCTAGCGGGAGTAAATCCCAATGAGCAGTTCTTC. Amino acid sequence: CASTLAGVNPNEQFF.

CDR3 DNA: TGCGCCAGCAGCTTGGTGAGTACAGGGACCTCACGAGAGCAGTTCTTC. Protein: CASSLVSTGTSREQFF. The chain has TRBV5-1 and TRBJ2-1; D possibly corresponds to TRBD1 (6 bases). The CDR3 loop spans 16 amino acids. Germline V gene data show CDR1 as SGHRS and CDR2 as YFSETQ. Trimming removed 0 bases from V and 10 bases from J, with 20 bases in between.